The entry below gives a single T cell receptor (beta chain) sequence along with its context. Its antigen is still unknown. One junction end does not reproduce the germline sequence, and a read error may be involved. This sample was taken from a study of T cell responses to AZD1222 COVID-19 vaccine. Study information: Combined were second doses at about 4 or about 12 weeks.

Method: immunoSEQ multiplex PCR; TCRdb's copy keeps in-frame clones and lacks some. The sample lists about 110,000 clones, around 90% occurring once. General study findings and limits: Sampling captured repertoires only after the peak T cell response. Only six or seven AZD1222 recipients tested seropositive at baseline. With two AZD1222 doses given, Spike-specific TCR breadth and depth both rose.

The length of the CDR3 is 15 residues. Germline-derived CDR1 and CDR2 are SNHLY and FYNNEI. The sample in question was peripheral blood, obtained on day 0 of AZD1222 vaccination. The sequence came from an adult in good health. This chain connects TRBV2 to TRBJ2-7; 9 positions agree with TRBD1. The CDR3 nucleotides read TGTGCCAGTCAAAGCGAAACAGGGGGCTCCCACGAGCAGTACTTC. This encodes CASQSETGGSHEQYF.